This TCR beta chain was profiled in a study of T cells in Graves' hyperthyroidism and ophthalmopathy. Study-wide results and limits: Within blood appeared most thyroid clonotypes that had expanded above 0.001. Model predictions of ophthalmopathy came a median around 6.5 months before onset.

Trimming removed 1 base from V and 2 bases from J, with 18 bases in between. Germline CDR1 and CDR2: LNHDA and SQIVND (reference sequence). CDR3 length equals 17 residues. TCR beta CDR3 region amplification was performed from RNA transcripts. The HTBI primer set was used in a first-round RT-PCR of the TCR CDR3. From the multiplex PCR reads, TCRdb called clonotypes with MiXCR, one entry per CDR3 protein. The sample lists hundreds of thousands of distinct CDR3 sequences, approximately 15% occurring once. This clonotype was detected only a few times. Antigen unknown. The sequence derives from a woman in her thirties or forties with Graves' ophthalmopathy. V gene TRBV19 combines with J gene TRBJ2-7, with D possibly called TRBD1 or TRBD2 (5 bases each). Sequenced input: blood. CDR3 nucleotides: TGTGCCAGTAGTATAGTGCTCGGGGCGACCGTGGCCTACGAGCAGTACTTC. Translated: CASSIVLGATVAYEQYF. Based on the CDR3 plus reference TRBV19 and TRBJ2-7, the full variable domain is DGGITQSPKYLFRKEGQNVTLSCEQNLNHDAMYWYRQDPGQGLRLIYYSQIVNDFQKGDIAEGYSVSREKKESFPLTVTSAQKNPTAFYLCASSIVLGATVAYEQYFGPGTRLTVT.